This T cell receptor beta chain was sequenced during a study of beta chain features in type 1 diabetes. The study, taken as a whole, reports: TCRB CDR3s from Type 1 diabetes patients were moderately but significantly shorter in all four CD4+ subsets. TCRB repertoires of naive, central memory and Treg cells appeared more similar among patients than among healthy donors. More deletions and fewer insertions at VDJ junctions were found in patients with type 1 diabetes.

Only a few counts were recorded for this clone. Antigen: not known. Reverse transcription of all isolated RNA meant that expressed TCRB transcripts were sequenced. Profiling relied on immunoSEQ multiplex PCR, and the TCRdb table lists in-frame clones only, not all of them. Among under 500,000 clones listed, approximately 28% were seen once. CDR3 length: 14 amino acids. Germline CDR1 reads SGHDN; CDR2 reads FVKESK. Deletions cut 4 bases from V and 6 bases from J, with 15 bases between. The chain links TRBV14 to TRBJ1-2, with D possibly matching TRBD1 (5 bases). The sequence came from a man in his late teens or twenties in good health. Material for sequencing was naive CD4+ T cells from blood. The CDR3 loop reads CASSPARGVNGYTF. CDR3 sequence (DNA): TGTGCCAGCAGCCCCGCCCGAGGGGTCAATGGCTACACCTTC.